A selection of T cell receptor beta chains follows, all from one sample in a study of response to subunit inactivated influenza vaccine. TCRdb used MiXCR to reprocess the RT-PCR reads, holding one entry per CDR3 protein. The top ten clones hold 9.5% to 13% of a sample with some 850,000 distinct CDR3 sequences, approximately 17% of them seen once. The sequences come from PBMCs from blood, collected more than 4 days after vaccination. These receptors originate from a man between 50 and 59 years old who received an inactivated influenza vaccine. Each CDR3 is given with its conserved first and last residue. D genes are given only for firm matches. Clone size, where shown, is once, few, many, or a class for clones that have expanded.

size,D,J,V,CDR3
-,-,TRBJ2-7,TRBV20-1,CSAERTEEQYF
many,TRBD2,TRBJ2-1,TRBV5-1,CASSSRTSGGYNEQFF
-,-,TRBJ1-2,TRBV7-2,CASSSDGGNYGYTF
-,TRBD2,TRBJ2-1,TRBV12-3/TRBV12-4,CASSLASGPHNEQFF
few,TRBD1,TRBJ2-1,TRBV12-3/TRBV12-4,CASGPTGGSYNEQFF
few,-,TRBJ1-1,TRBV6-5,CASSYSPRAGTEAFF
-,TRBD2,TRBJ2-3,TRBV12-3/TRBV12-4,CASSFNSGGAPDTQYF
many,TRBD2,TRBJ2-1,TRBV27,CASSFSLAGYNEQFF
few,TRBD2,TRBJ2-3,TRBV20-1,CSARVSGLATDTQYF
many,TRBD2,TRBJ2-7,TRBV12-3/TRBV12-4,CASSSTRTSGAYEQYF
-,TRBD1,TRBJ1-2,TRBV12-3/TRBV12-4,CASRPPGTARIYGYTF
-,TRBD2,TRBJ2-5,TRBV6-2/TRBV6-3,CASSLLAGALSQYF
-,-,TRBJ2-7,TRBV7-2,CASSLIRGVSYEQYF
-,TRBD2,TRBJ2-5,TRBV5-8,CASSFREGTKTQYF
few,TRBD1,TRBJ2-7,TRBV3-1,CASSQDSNSIIWGQGVLYEQYF
few,-,TRBJ1-5,TRBV6-1,CASSPTATGGNQPQHF
-,TRBD1,TRBJ2-1,TRBV5-1,CASSLEQGANEQFF